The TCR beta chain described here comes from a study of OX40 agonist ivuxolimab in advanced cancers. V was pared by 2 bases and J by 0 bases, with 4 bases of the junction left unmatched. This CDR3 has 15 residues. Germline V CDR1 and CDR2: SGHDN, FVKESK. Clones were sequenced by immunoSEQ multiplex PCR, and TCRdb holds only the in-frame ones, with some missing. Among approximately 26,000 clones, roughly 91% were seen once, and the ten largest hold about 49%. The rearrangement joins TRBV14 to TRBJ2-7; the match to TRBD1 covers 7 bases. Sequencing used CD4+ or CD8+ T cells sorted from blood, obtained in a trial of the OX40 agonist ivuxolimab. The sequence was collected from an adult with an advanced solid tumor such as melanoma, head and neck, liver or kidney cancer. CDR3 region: CASSQTTGLSYEQYF. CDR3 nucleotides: TGTGCCAGCAGCCAAACGACAGGGCTCTCCTACGAGCAGTACTTC.